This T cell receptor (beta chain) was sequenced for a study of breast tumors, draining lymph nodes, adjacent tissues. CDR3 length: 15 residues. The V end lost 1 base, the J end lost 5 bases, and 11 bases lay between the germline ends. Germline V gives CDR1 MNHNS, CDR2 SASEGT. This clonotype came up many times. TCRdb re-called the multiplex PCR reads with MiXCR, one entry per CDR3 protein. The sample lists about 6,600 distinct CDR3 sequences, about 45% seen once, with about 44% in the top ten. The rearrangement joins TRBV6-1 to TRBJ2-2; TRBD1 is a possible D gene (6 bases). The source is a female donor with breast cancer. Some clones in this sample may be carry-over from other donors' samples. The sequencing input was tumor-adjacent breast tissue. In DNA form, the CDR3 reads TGTGCCAGCAGTGAAGACTCAGGGGAAACCGGGGAGCTGTTTTTT. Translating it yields CASSEDSGETGELFF.